This T cell receptor beta chain stems from a study of regulatory T cells in long-lasting Graves disease. Study information: Over-5-year antithyroid drug use with positive TSH receptor antibodies defined persistent Graves' disease in the study. Findings of the study overall: TCR diversity in persistent Graves' patients was below that of newly diagnosed ones.

Time point described: persistent/refractory GD, antithyroid drugs over 5 years with positive TRAb. Extracted RNA from PBMCs served as the source of the TCR library. iRepertoire HTBI primers and Arm-PCR of CDR3 regions built TCR beta libraries. MiXCR, applied by TCRdb to the multiplex PCR reads, yields one record per CDR3 protein. The data contain roughly 400,000 distinct CDR3 sequences, around 23% of them singletons. A note on this clonotype: Antigen: not known.

Trimming pared 6 bases from V and 4 bases from J, leaving 12 bases between. The CDR3 runs 13 residues. Per the germline V gene, CDR1 is DFQATT and CDR2 is SNEGSKA (reference sequence). This chain connects TRBV20-1 to TRBJ1-4; D perhaps matches TRBD1 (6 bases). The sequence came from a female donor with Graves disease. This specimen was peripheral blood mononuclear cells (PBMCs), taken when the disease was refractory, from a patient treated with antithyroid drugs. The CDR3 is CSAQGGGNEKLFF. Here the CDR3 DNA reads TGCAGTGCCCAGGGAGGGGGTAATGAAAAACTGTTTTTT.